This TCR beta chain was found in a study of response to subunit inactivated influenza vaccine. Germline CDR1 is LGHDT and CDR2 is YNNKEL (reference sequence). The junction had 14 bases not matched to a gene; V was cut back by 2 bases and J by 2 bases. This CDR3 comprises 18 residues. MiXCR, applied by TCRdb to the RT-PCR reads, yields one record per CDR3 protein. Among about 700,000 distinct CDR3 sequences listed, around 14% were seen once. This clonotype was counted at least ten times. The chain combines TRBV3-1 with TRBJ2-5, with 7 positions matching TRBD2. Specimen: PBMCs from blood, collected about 12 days after vaccination. The clonotype originates from a man between 50 and 59 years old who received an inactivated influenza vaccine. The CDR3 is CASSQLGFLAAIQETQYF. CDR3 sequence (DNA): TGTGCCAGCAGCCAACTGGGGTTCCTAGCGGCTATACAAGAGACCCAGTACTTC.